This T cell receptor (beta chain) was sequenced in a study of T cells after yellow fever vaccination. Overall study: Low-cell-number fractions underwent preparation using SMART-Seq v4 Ultra Low Input.

This clonotype has just a few counts. The antigen is undetermined. Study conclusions and caveats: Reappearing after the booster were most of the clones from primary vaccination (less than 98% CD4, about 88% CD8).

The CDR3 is 15 amino acids. Trimming cost V 1 base and J 2 bases, with 10 bases left between them. The germline V gene has CDR1 SGHNT and CDR2 YENEEA. Generation of TCR cDNA used 5'RACE template switching (which added a universal primer site and UMIs). Each CDR3 protein is one row after TCRdb ran MiXCR on the 5' RACE reads. The data contain nearly 550,000 distinct CDR3 sequences, 15% to 20% of them singletons. The TCR originated in a man younger than 40 who received the YFV17D yellow fever vaccine. V usage is TRBV11-3 and J usage is TRBJ2-3; D is unclear. Sequencing was performed on PBMCs, taken 15 days after the yellow fever booster vaccination. The CDR3 DNA sequence: TGTGCCAGCAGCTTAGTCGGCGGAAACACAGATACGCAGTATTTT. Protein: CASSLVGGNTDTQYF.